Below are 29 T cell receptor beta chains sequenced from a single sample in a study of cytomegalovirus exposure and HLA in healthy donors. 13 Jbeta primers and 60 Vbeta primers were used for the PCR. Clones were read by immunoSEQ multiplex PCR, and TCRdb kept only the in-frame ones, dropping some. The sample carries over 200,000 clones, over 80% recorded once. The sequenced sample was PBMCs. The receptor source for this set is a woman in her thirties or forties in good health and CMV-seropositive.

The genes are TRBV30 and TRBJ2-1; a weak D match, TRBD2 (6 bases). CDR1 GTSNPN and CDR2 SVGIG come from the germline V gene (reference sequence). The CDR3 is made up of 13 amino acids. V shed 2 bases and J shed 10 bases, with 15 bases lying between them. CDR3 residues: CAWSPGGAQEQFF. In DNA form, the CDR3 reads TGTGCCTGGAGTCCCGGAGGGGCGCAAGAGCAGTTCTTC.

This chain links TRBV5-1 with TRBJ1-2, with a possible D match to TRBD1 (5 bases). Trimming took 6 bases from V and 4 from J, leaving 19 bases between them. The germline V gene encodes CDR1 SGHRS and CDR2 YFSETQ. The CDR3 extends over 15 amino acids. CDR3 residues: CASNLMGGDRYGYTF. DNA for the CDR3: TGCGCCAGCAATTTAATGGGGGGGGATCGCTATGGCTACACCTTC.

The V call is TRBV11-2, the J call TRBJ2-2, with TRBD1 matching over 8 bases. CDR3 length: 17 amino acids. CDR1 is SGHAT and CDR2 is FQNNGV in the germline V gene. V dropped 4 bases and J dropped 4; count of bases not matched to a gene: 11. The CDR3 region has the DNA TGTGCCAGCAGCTCACCAAAGACAGGGGTGAGCACCGGGGAGCTGTTTTTT. This codes for CASSSPKTGVSTGELFF.

The chain uses TRBV6-6 and TRBJ1-2; 7 bases are a match to TRBD1. From germline, CDR1 is MNHNY and CDR2 SVGAGI (reference sequence). V lost 0 bases to trimming and J lost 5 bases; unmatched junction nucleotides: 3. CDR3 length equals 14 residues. The CDR3 nucleotides are TGTGCCAGCAGTTACTCGAGGGGACAGTATGGCTACACCTTC. Amino acids: CASSYSRGQYGYTF.

This chain connects TRBV2 to TRBJ2-4; D might be TRBD1 (5 bases). The germline gives CDR1 SNHLY, CDR2 FYNNEI. The CDR3 is made up of 14 amino acids. Trimming removed 3 bases from V and 4 bases from J, with 10 bases in between. CDR3 sequence (DNA): TGTGCCAGCAGTGAGCGCAGGGAAAAAAACATTCAGTACTTC. Translation gives CASSERREKNIQYF.

V usage is TRBV7-9 and J usage is TRBJ2-6, with 9 nucleotides matching TRBD1. The CDR3 spans 17 residues. After removal of 5 bases from V and 2 bases from J, the junction contained 7 bases not matched to a gene. Germline V gives CDR1 SEHNR, CDR2 FQNEAQ (reference sequence). The CDR3 DNA reads as TGTGCCAGCAGCCCACAGGGGGCAGGGGCTGGGGCCAACGTCCTGACTTTC. Amino acids: CASSPQGAGAGANVLTF.

The chain carries TRBV9 and TRBJ1-2, with D maybe TRBD1 (6 bases). The V gene's germline CDR1 is SGDLS and CDR2 YYNGEE. With 3 bases removed from V and 4 bases from J, the gap between germline ends came to 16 bases. The CDR3 has 15 amino acids. The CDR3 here is CASSAGGASVYGYTF. CDR3 DNA sequence: TGTGCCAGCAGCGCGGGGGGCGCCTCGGTCTATGGCTACACCTTC.

The rearrangement uses TRBV6-5 and TRBJ1-6; D ambiguous. The V and J ends lost 7 bases and 7 bases respectively, with 14 bases between them. The germline V gene has CDR1 MNHEY and CDR2 SVGAGI. This CDR3 region has 14 residues. Here the CDR3 reads CASKGEQKNSPLHF. CDR3 coding DNA: TGTGCCAGCAAGGGAGAACAGAAAAATTCACCCCTCCACTTT.

The chain carries TRBV19 and TRBJ1-5; TRBD1 agrees at 7 bases. Germline lookup yields CDR1 LNHDA and CDR2 SQIVND (reference sequence). V shed 9 bases and J 5 bases; nucleotides not matched to a gene: 10. The length of the CDR3 is 14 residues. The CDR3 nucleotides read TGTGCCAGCTCCGGGACAGCGGCATATCAGCCCCAGCATTTT. It yields the protein CASSGTAAYQPQHF.

The rearrangement links TRBV10-3 to TRBJ1-4; 7 bases agree with TRBD1. The CDR3 totals 14 residues. Germline assignment: CDR1 ENHRY and CDR2 SYGVKD. The ends lost 4 bases at V and 7 bases at J; junction bases unmatched: 6. The CDR3 nucleotides read TGTGCCATCAGTGCCACGACAGGGCTTGAAAAACTGTTTTTT. It encodes CAISATTGLEKLFF.

The CDR3 is CASSFSVRLRDYSYEQYF. In DNA, the CDR3 is TGTGCCAGCAGCTTTTCGGTTCGTCTCAGGGACTACTCCTACGAGCAGTACTTC. The V call is TRBV7-9, the J call TRBJ2-7, with 7 bases aligning to TRBD2. In germline, CDR1 is SEHNR, CDR2 FQNEAQ (reference sequence). J lost 0 bases, V lost 3 bases, and 14 bases had no gene match. The CDR3 runs 18 residues.

The chain has TRBV12-5 and TRBJ2-3, with 10 bases fitting TRBD2. V lost 3 bases to trimming and J lost 3 bases; unmatched junction nucleotides: 6. The length of the CDR3 is 16 residues. Germline V gene data show CDR1 as LGHNT and CDR2 as FRNRAP. Here the CDR3 reads CASGLGTSVITDTQYF. CDR3 sequence (DNA): TGTGCTAGTGGTTTAGGGACTAGCGTGATTACAGATACGCAGTATTTT. The full variable domain, completed using reference TRBV12-5 and TRBJ2-3, is DARVTQTPRHKVTEMGQEVTMRCQPILGHNTVFWYRQTMMQGLELLAYFRNRAPLDDSGMPKDRFSAEMPDATLATLKIQPSEPRDSAVYFCASGLGTSVITDTQYFGPGTRLTVL.

As DNA, the CDR3 is TGCGCCAGCAGCCAAGACCAATCGGCGGGGGCCTATGGCTACACCTTC. Protein sequence: CASSQDQSAGAYGYTF. The rearrangement links TRBV4-1 to TRBJ1-2; possibly TRBD1 for D (6 bases). V was shortened by 0 bases and J by 4 bases, with 15 bases between the two germline ends. Germline V CDR1 and CDR2: MGHRA, YSYEKL. The length of the CDR3 is 16 residues.

The J gene is TRBJ2-7, the V gene TRBV6-6, with D possibly being TRBD1 (6 bases). The CDR3 spans 16 residues. CDR1 is MNHNY and CDR2 is SVGAGI in the germline V gene (reference sequence). The V and J ends lost 2 bases and 0 bases respectively, with 14 bases between them. CDR3 protein: CASSYTVDRSSYEQYF. As DNA, the CDR3 is TGTGCCAGCAGTTACACCGTGGACAGAAGCTCCTACGAGCAGTACTTC.

This rearrangement joins TRBV9 to TRBJ2-5; 14 positions match TRBD2. The J call may be wrong; the DNA end is better matched by TRBJ2-7. CDR3 length equals 16 residues. Germline CDR1 and CDR2: SGDLS and YYNGEE. The CDR3 sequence: CASSAGTSGSPYEQYF. CDR3 bases: TGTGCCAGCAGCGCTGGGACTAGCGGGAGTCCCTACGAGCAGTACTTC.

This chain joins TRBV27 and TRBJ1-4; weak D call: TRBD1 (5 bases). This CDR3 has 16 residues. CDR1 is MNHEY and CDR2 is SMNVEV in the germline V gene (reference sequence). The V gene lost 5 bases and the J gene lost 0 bases, with 13 bases spanning the gap. The CDR3 sequence is CASSPRQMTTNEKLFF. The CDR3 nucleotides read TGTGCCAGCAGTCCGCGACAGATGACAACTAATGAAAAACTGTTTTTT.

The chain has TRBV6-6 and TRBJ1-2; D gene uncertain. The V gene lost 6 bases and the J gene lost 8 bases, with 16 bases spanning the gap. The CDR3 length is 13 residues. Germline assignment: CDR1 MNHNY and CDR2 SVGAGI (reference sequence). Here the CDR3 reads CASSYGTALGYTF. CDR3 sequence (DNA): TGTGCCAGCAGCTATGGCACAGCTCTAGGCTACACCTTC.

The chain carries TRBV27 and TRBJ1-1, with 8 bases aligning to TRBD1. CDR3 length: 15 residues. Germline lookup yields CDR1 MNHEY and CDR2 SMNVEV (reference sequence). V lost 6 bases and J lost 6; bases outside the gene matches: 12. The CDR3 nucleotides read TGTGCCAGCAGACCCACAACAGGGGGATGGGCTGAAGCTTTCTTT. This sequence encodes CASRPTTGGWAEAFF.

This chain links TRBV30 with TRBJ2-4; the match to TRBD2 covers 7 bases. This CDR3 has 15 amino acids. V lost 0 bases and J lost 0; bases outside the gene matches: 2. CDR1 GTSNPN and CDR2 SVGIG come from the germline V gene (reference sequence). CDR3 protein: CAWSVGGEAKNIQYF. The DNA for the CDR3 is TGTGCCTGGAGTGTGGGGGGGGAAGCCAAAAACATTCAGTACTTC.

The V gene is TRBV2, the J gene TRBJ2-1, with a possible D match to TRBD2 (5 bases). This CDR3 is 13 amino acids long. V was trimmed by 6 bases and J by 5 bases, leaving 11 bases between them. CDR1 is SNHLY and CDR2 is FYNNEI in the germline V gene. The CDR3 sequence: CASSGNRDNEQFF. The CDR3 DNA sequence: TGTGCCAGCAGCGGGAATCGGGACAATGAGCAGTTCTTC.

The chain has TRBV27 and TRBJ2-7; D is perhaps TRBD1 (5 bases). The CDR3 is 15 amino acids. Germline V gene data show CDR1 as MNHEY and CDR2 as SMNVEV (reference sequence). V lost 2 bases, J lost 0 bases, and 11 bases lay in between. CDR3 residues: CASSLVPDSSYEQYF. CDR3 sequence (DNA): TGTGCCAGCAGTTTAGTTCCCGACAGCTCCTACGAGCAGTACTTC.

The rearrangement links TRBV19 to TRBJ2-5; D perhaps matches TRBD2 (6 bases). The DNA end is more similar to TRBJ2-7, so the J call may be wrong. The CDR3 runs 12 residues. Per the germline V gene, CDR1 is LNHDA and CDR2 is SQIVND (reference sequence). The CDR3 DNA reads as TGTGCCAGTAGTCCTCGGGGGTACGAGCAGTACTTC. Amino acids: CASSPRGYEQYF.

This clone was observed a single time. V is TRBV15 and J is TRBJ1-1; D is perhaps TRBD1 (6 bases). The V gene's germline CDR1 is LNHNV and CDR2 YYDKDF (reference sequence). The V gene lost 2 bases and the J gene lost 0 bases, with 7 bases spanning the gap. The CDR3 consists of 14 residues. The CDR3 DNA reads TGTGCCACCAGCAGATCAGGGGTGAACACTGAAGCTTTCTTT. Amino acid sequence: CATSRSGVNTEAFF.

The chain is built from TRBV11-3 and TRBJ2-1; 8 bases are shared with TRBD2. V dropped 2 bases and J dropped 7; count of bases not matched to a gene: 13. Per the germline V gene, CDR1 is SGHNT and CDR2 is YENEEA. The CDR3 length is 17 residues. Here the CDR3 DNA reads TGTGCCAGCAGCTTACCCCGGGGTACTAGCGGTCAAAATGAGCAGTTCTTC. Translation gives CASSLPRGTSGQNEQFF. Looking up the rest from reference TRBV11-3 and TRBJ2-1 gives the full variable domain: EAGVVQSPRYKIIEKKQPVAFWCNPISGHNTLYWYLQNLGQGPELLIRYENEEAVDDSQLPKDRFSAERLKGVDSTLKIQPAELGDSAVYLCASSLPRGTSGQNEQFFGPGTRLTVL.

The rearrangement uses TRBV10-3 and TRBJ1-6; 9 positions agree with TRBD1. CDR1 ENHRY and CDR2 SYGVKD come from the germline V gene. The CDR3 has 16 amino acids. The V segment lost 6 bases and the J segment 6 bases; nucleotides outside the gene matches: 9. CDR3 sequence (DNA): TGTGCCATCAGCCCTTCACAGGGGGCGGGTAATTCACCCCTCCACTTT. This encodes CAISPSQGAGNSPLHF.

V gene TRBV18 combines with J gene TRBJ1-2; 9 nucleotides line up with TRBD1. The trim removed 4 bases at V and 4 bases at J, leaving 7 bases unmatched. The CDR3 totals 15 residues. Germline V gene data show CDR1 as KGHSH and CDR2 as LQKENI. CDR3 nucleotide sequence: TGTGCCAGCTCACGAGGGACAGGGTGGAGCTATGGCTACACCTTC. As protein: CASSRGTGWSYGYTF. Based on the CDR3 plus reference TRBV18 and TRBJ1-2, the full variable domain is NAGVMQNPRHLVRRRGQEARLRCSPMKGHSHVYWYRQLPEEGLKFMVYLQKENIIDESGMPKERFSAEFPKEGPSILRIQQVVRGDSAAYFCASSRGTGWSYGYTFGSGTRLTVV.

This clone was observed once. This chain joins TRBV5-6 and TRBJ1-2; TRBD1 agrees at 9 bases. The CDR3 consists of 13 residues. V lost 3 bases, J lost 8 bases, and 5 bases stayed unmatched. Germline V CDR1 and CDR2: SGHDT, YYEEEE. CDR3 amino acids: CASSYWDRDGYTF. CDR3 DNA sequence: TGTGCCAGCAGCTACTGGGACAGGGACGGCTACACCTTC.

The CDR3 coding sequence is TGTGCCAGCAGCTTGCCGACAGTACATAATTCACCCCTCCACTTT. Protein sequence: CASSLPTVHNSPLHF. The chain combines TRBV5-6 with TRBJ1-6, with TRBD1 as a possible D gene (5 bases). CDR1 and CDR2 from the germline V gene are SGHDT and YYEEEE. Trimming took off 1 base at V and 5 bases at J, with 10 bases between the two ends. This CDR3 region has 15 residues.

V and J are TRBV10-1 and TRBJ1-2; 7 nucleotides match TRBD1. Germline assignment: CDR1 WNHNN and CDR2 SYGVQD (reference sequence). With 10 bases clipped from V and 3 bases from J, the junction kept 20 bases outside the gene matches. The CDR3 has 17 residues. This CDR3 reads CANPTLLMDRPHYGYTF. The CDR3 coding sequence is TGCGCCAACCCCACATTACTCATGGACAGGCCCCACTATGGCTACACCTTC.